These 18 T cell receptor beta chains were all obtained from the same sample, sequenced in a study of T cell repertoires in cytomegalovirus infection. One entry per CDR3 protein, called by TCRdb with MiXCR from the reads. The data show approximately 240,000 distinct CDR3 sequences, over 9% seen once. Sequenced: PBMCs. The source is a human donor in good health (CMV status not recorded). Some clones in this sample may be carry-over from other donors' samples.

This clonotype has a count of ten or more. The rearrangement joins TRBV7-2 to TRBJ2-7; 15 nucleotides match TRBD2. V was clipped by 3 bases and J by 6 bases; unmatched bases: 0. Germline CDR1 SGHTA, CDR2 FQGNSA. There are 14 residues in the CDR3. CDR3 DNA: TGTGCCAGCAGCTTGGGACTAGCGGGAGGCGAGCAGTACTTC. Its protein is CASSLGLAGGEQYF.

This clonotype was recorded at least ten times. The rearrangement links TRBV11-2 to TRBJ2-5, with 13 bases aligning to TRBD2. Germline lookup yields CDR1 SGHAT and CDR2 FQNNGV. V was pared by 5 bases and J by 1 base, with 4 bases of the junction left unmatched. This CDR3 is built from 16 residues. The DNA for the CDR3 is TGTGCCAGCAGCAACCGACTAGCGGGGGGCCAAGAGACCCAGTACTTC. It encodes CASSNRLAGGQETQYF.

This clonotype has ten or more counts. The gene calls are TRBV6-5 and TRBJ2-3, with TRBD2 matching 11 bases. Germline V lookup: CDR1 MNHEY, CDR2 SVGAGI. J lost 4 bases, V lost 6 bases, and 0 bases had no gene match. The CDR3 extends over 13 amino acids. The CDR3 here is CASRLAGADTQYF. The CDR3, as DNA: TGTGCCAGCAGACTAGCGGGAGCAGATACGCAGTATTTT.

This clonotype has ten or more counts. This CDR3 reads CASSFLRGTEAFF. The CDR3 DNA sequence: TGTGCCAGCAGCTTTTTGAGGGGCACTGAAGCTTTCTTT. The rearrangement links TRBV11-3 to TRBJ1-1; D might be TRBD1 (5 bases). Trimming cost V 3 bases and J 4 bases, with 9 bases left between them. There are 13 residues in the CDR3. Per the germline V gene, CDR1 is SGHNT and CDR2 is YENEEA.

The table lists this clonotype with many counts. The chain combines TRBV7-2 with TRBJ1-6; TRBD1 is a possible D gene (5 bases). This CDR3 has 15 residues. Germline CDR1 is SGHTA and CDR2 is FQGNSA. With 0 bases removed from V and 10 bases from J, the gap between germline ends came to 13 bases. This CDR3 reads CASSLAGRVGSPLHF. CDR3 DNA sequence: TGTGCCAGCAGCTTAGCGGGACGGGTTGGATCACCCCTCCACTTT.

This clonotype was picked up many times. This chain joins TRBV7-2 and TRBJ2-3; TRBD1 is a possible D gene (5 bases). V lost 5 bases and J 2 bases, leaving 17 bases between the germline ends. Germline V gives CDR1 SGHTA, CDR2 FQGNSA. This CDR3 comprises 16 residues. The CDR3 spells CASSRTDLGVTDTQYF. The CDR3 DNA reads TGTGCCAGCAGCCGTACGGACCTAGGGGTCACAGATACGCAGTATTTT.

This clonotype appeared many times. V and J are TRBV28 and TRBJ1-1, with D tentatively TRBD1 (5 bases). Trimming left V 2 bases short and J 4 bases short, with 8 bases between. The germline V gene encodes CDR1 MDHEN and CDR2 SYDVKM. This CDR3 spans 13 amino acids. The CDR3 DNA sequence: TGTGCCAGCAGTTTAGGGACGGGCACTGAAGCTTTCTTT. Translated, it gives CASSLGTGTEAFF.

In this sample, this clonotype turned up a few times. The V gene is TRBV20-1, the J gene TRBJ2-1, with 8 bases aligning to TRBD1. Germline CDR1 reads DFQATT; CDR2 reads SNEGSKA (reference sequence). The V segment lost 3 bases and the J segment 9 bases; nucleotides outside the gene matches: 7. This CDR3 contains 13 residues. CDR3 amino acids: CSARGQEGVEQFF. Written as DNA, the CDR3 is TGCAGTGCTAGGGGACAGGAGGGGGTTGAGCAGTTCTTC.

This clonotype was found many times. The J gene is TRBJ1-5, the V gene TRBV7-2; the D gene is possibly TRBD1 (5 bases). Germline CDR1 reads SGHTA; CDR2 reads FQGNSA. The CDR3 is 15 amino acids. Trimming took off 2 bases at V and 7 bases at J, with 15 bases between the two ends. The CDR3 coding sequence is TGTGCCAGCAGCTTAATAGGAGCGGGGGAACAGCCCCAGCATTTT. It yields the protein CASSLIGAGEQPQHF.

The sample holds many counts of this clonotype. The chain recombines TRBV7-9 with TRBJ2-5, with TRBD1 as a possible D gene (6 bases). The germline V gene encodes CDR1 SEHNR and CDR2 FQNEAQ (reference sequence). This CDR3 is 14 amino acids long. Trimming stripped 6 bases from V and 4 bases from J, with 15 bases between. DNA of the CDR3: TGTGCCAGCAGTCCTACAGGGAGAGGAGAGACCCAGTACTTC. It codes for CASSPTGRGETQYF.

This clonotype was observed at least ten times. The rearrangement links TRBV7-2 to TRBJ1-2; D is perhaps TRBD1 (5 bases). CDR3 size: 15 residues. The V gene's germline CDR1 is SGHTA and CDR2 FQGNSA. V was cut by 5 bases and J by 4 bases, with 17 bases left in between. The CDR3 sequence is CASSPVGRRAYGYTF. CDR3 in DNA: TGTGCCAGCAGCCCTGTGGGACGCCGGGCCTATGGCTACACCTTC.

This clonotype was detected many times. The chain is built from TRBV4-3 and TRBJ1-6; D is undetermined. The germline V gene has CDR1 LGHNA and CDR2 YSLEER. The CDR3 loop spans 13 amino acids. Deletions cut 2 bases from V and 9 bases from J, with 8 bases between. The CDR3 is CASSQLAVSPLHF. In DNA, the CDR3 is TGCGCCAGCAGCCAACTGGCGGTTTCACCCCTCCACTTT.

As to this clonotype: A much larger clone sits a single nucleotide away, making a read error possible. The chain is built from TRBV5-6 and TRBJ1-6; D is unclear. The V gene's germline CDR1 is SGHDT and CDR2 YYEEEE. V gave up 0 bases and J gave up 4 bases, with 11 bases separating them. CDR3 length: 16 amino acids. The CDR3 DNA sequence: TGTGCCAGCAGCTTGGACAGCCCGGCATATAATTCACCCCTCCACTTT. Amino acid sequence: CASSLDSPAYNSPLHF.

The chain joins TRBV19 to TRBJ2-7; TRBD1 agrees at 9 bases. This CDR3 region has 15 residues. Germline values: CDR1 LNHDA, CDR2 SQIVND (reference sequence). V was pared by 5 bases and J by 0 bases, with 5 bases of the junction left unmatched. This CDR3 is CASSPGTGISYEQYF. Here the CDR3 DNA reads TGTGCCAGTAGTCCAGGGACAGGGATCTCCTACGAGCAGTACTTC.

This clonotype was picked up a small number of times. This chain uses TRBV28 with TRBJ2-7; 7 nucleotides line up with TRBD2. Per germline, CDR1 MDHEN and CDR2 SYDVKM. Germline trimming cut 7 bases from V and 2 bases from J; bases unmatched to any gene: 11. The CDR3 runs to 15 residues. This CDR3 is CASTYSGGGPYEQYF. CDR3 coding DNA: TGTGCCAGCACCTACTCGGGGGGAGGCCCCTACGAGCAGTACTTC.

This clonotype was counted only a few times. V gene TRBV27 combines with J gene TRBJ2-5, with a possible D match to TRBD1 (6 bases). CDR1 is MNHEY and CDR2 is SMNVEV in the germline V gene (reference sequence). Deletions cut 4 bases from V and 0 bases from J, with 15 bases between. The CDR3 is 16 residues long. CDR3 DNA: TGTGCCAGCAGTTCAATCCTCCAGGGGAACCAAGAGACCCAGTACTTC. Encoded protein: CASSSILQGNQETQYF.

The V call is TRBV28, the J call TRBJ2-5; TRBD2 might be the D (5 bases). The CDR3 loop spans 13 amino acids. The germline V and J ends were trimmed by 6 bases and 2 bases, with 10 bases remaining between them. CDR1 MDHEN and CDR2 SYDVKM come from the germline V gene. In nucleotides, the CDR3 is TGTGCCAGCAGCGAGCGGCTTCAAGAGACCCAGTACTTC. Encoded protein: CASSERLQETQYF.

This clonotype was seen repeatedly, ten times or more. CDR3 DNA: TGCAGTGCTCGATATAAGCGGGGGGGCCCCAGGAACACCGGGGAGCTGTTTTTT. This translates into CSARYKRGGPRNTGELFF. The J gene is TRBJ2-2, the V gene TRBV20-1; TRBD2 agrees at 10 bases. This CDR3 is built from 18 residues. The V and J ends lost 5 bases and 1 base, in that order; junction bases with no gene match: 13. Germline V lookup: CDR1 DFQATT, CDR2 SNEGSKA (reference sequence).